These 31 T cell receptor beta chains were sequenced from one sample in a study of tumor-infiltrating lymphocytes in localized non-small cell lung cancer. TCRdb's copy holds only in-frame clones and misses some; the assay was immunoSEQ multiplex PCR. The repertoire holds about 13,000 clones, with around 68% as singletons. Sequenced input: lung tumor tissue. These receptors were obtained from a human donor with non-small cell lung cancer.

The gene calls are TRBV18 and TRBJ1-5; no reliable D call. V was shortened by 6 bases and J by 1 base, with 10 bases between the two germline ends. The CDR3 spans 14 residues. Germline V gives CDR1 KGHSH, CDR2 LQKENI. The CDR3 coding sequence is TGTGCCAGCTCCGGCGACCTCAGCAATCAGCCCCAGCATTTT. Protein product: CASSGDLSNQPQHF.

This clone turned up a few times. The chain is built from TRBV4-3 and TRBJ1-1; D ambiguous. Trimming cost V 0 bases and J 5 bases, with 13 bases left between them. This CDR3 spans 15 amino acids. Germline CDR1 is LGHNA and CDR2 is YSLEER. The CDR3 is CASSQDLGTLTEAFF. The CDR3 DNA follows: TGCGCCAGCAGCCAAGACTTGGGCACTCTGACTGAAGCTTTCTTT.

The V and J genes are TRBV11-2 and TRBJ2-1; 9 nucleotides align to TRBD2. CDR3 size: 16 residues. Germline values: CDR1 SGHAT, CDR2 FQNNGV. V shed 4 bases, J shed 5 bases, and the junction held 9 bases outside the gene matches. CDR3 in amino acids: CASSSLSGGPHNEQFF. In DNA, the CDR3 is TGTGCCAGCAGCTCCCTTAGCGGGGGACCCCACAATGAGCAGTTCTTC.

The chain links TRBV29-1 to TRBJ1-1; D is undetermined. CDR1 is SQVTM, CDR2 ANQGSEA, per germline. Trimming stripped 5 bases from V and 3 bases from J, with 13 bases between. CDR3 length equals 13 residues. CDR3 loop: CSVSKGPDTEAFF. The CDR3 nucleotides read TGCAGCGTTAGCAAGGGCCCCGACACTGAAGCTTTCTTT.

This clone is medium-sized (0.01 to 0.1%). The chain recombines TRBV7-9 with TRBJ2-3; a possible D gene is TRBD1 (5 bases). The CDR3 extends over 15 amino acids. V lost 0 bases and J lost 14, with 21 bases in between. Germline V gives CDR1 SEHNR, CDR2 FQNEAQ (reference sequence). The CDR3 loop reads CASSLAKTDSRVTYF. The CDR3 DNA reads as TGTGCCAGCAGCTTAGCGAAGACAGATAGCCGGGTTACGTATTTT.

The rearrangement links TRBV5-1 to TRBJ2-2; possibly TRBD2 for D (5 bases). This CDR3 region has 15 residues. V was cut by 2 bases and J by 3 bases, with 11 bases left in between. The germline gives CDR1 SGHRS, CDR2 YFSETQ. The CDR3 protein is CASSFGTSDTGELFF. CDR3 sequence (DNA): TGCGCCAGCAGCTTCGGAACTAGTGACACCGGGGAGCTGTTTTTT.

V gene TRBV7-2 combines with J gene TRBJ2-5; a possible D gene is TRBD1 (6 bases). The CDR3 sequence is 15 residues long. Germline-derived CDR1 and CDR2 are SGHTA and FQGNSA. Trimming pared 5 bases from V and 0 bases from J, leaving 13 bases between. The CDR3 DNA follows: TGTGCCAGCAGCCCCTTGGACAGACACCAAGAGACCCAGTACTTC. This encodes CASSPLDRHQETQYF.

CDR3 protein: CASSFRWDSDSGANVLTF. The CDR3 coding sequence is TGTGCCAGCAGCTTTAGGTGGGATTCCGACTCTGGGGCCAACGTCCTGACTTTC. The chain has TRBV5-6 and TRBJ2-6; D call uncertain. CDR1 and CDR2 (germline): SGHDT, YYEEEE. V was pared by 2 bases and J by 0 bases, with 15 bases between. CDR3 length equals 18 residues.

The chain is built from TRBV28 and TRBJ1-1; 7 bases agree with TRBD1. Germline V CDR1 and CDR2: MDHEN, SYDVKM. V shed 6 bases and J 1 base; nucleotides not matched to a gene: 2. The CDR3 covers 13 residues. CDR3 protein: CASRGTANTEAFF. The DNA for the CDR3 is TGTGCCAGCAGGGGGACAGCGAACACTGAAGCTTTCTTT.

This sequence joins TRBV7-8 and TRBJ2-1, with TRBD2 identical over 11 bases. Per the germline V gene, CDR1 is SGHVS and CDR2 is FQNEAQ. V lost 4 bases, J lost 7 bases, and 6 bases stayed unmatched. This CDR3 is 15 amino acids long. CDR3 in amino acids: CASSWTSGLLNEQFF. The CDR3 nucleotides are TGTGCCAGCAGCTGGACTAGCGGGTTACTTAATGAGCAGTTCTTC.

This chain joins TRBV9 and TRBJ2-2, with TRBD1 matching 7 bases. CDR1 and CDR2 from the germline V gene are SGDLS and YYNGEE. Trimming at V came to 0 bases and at J to 4 bases, leaving 12 bases not matched to a gene. This CDR3 has 18 residues. The CDR3 reads CASSVGQGGEYATGELFF. As DNA, the CDR3 is TGTGCCAGCAGCGTAGGACAGGGTGGTGAGTACGCCACCGGGGAGCTGTTTTTT.

V and J are TRBV2 and TRBJ1-5; 7 bases are a match to TRBD1. Germline V gives CDR1 SNHLY, CDR2 FYNNEI. The CDR3 runs to 15 residues. V dropped 7 bases and J dropped 3; count of bases not matched to a gene: 9. CDR3 protein: CASTERDRINQPQHF. CDR3 sequence (DNA): TGTGCCAGCACCGAGAGGGACAGAATCAATCAGCCCCAGCATTTT.

The rearrangement links TRBV2 to TRBJ1-2; D unresolved. The CDR3 sequence is 13 residues long. The V and J ends lost 7 bases and 6 bases respectively, with 15 bases between them. Germline V gives CDR1 SNHLY, CDR2 FYNNEI. CDR3 DNA sequence: TGTGCCAGCATGACCGGTGCTTTCGATGGCTACACCTTC. Translation: CASMTGAFDGYTF.

V is TRBV7-8 and J is TRBJ2-1, with no clear D. Trimming cost V 0 bases and J 10 bases, with 7 bases left between them. Per the germline V gene, CDR1 is SGHVS and CDR2 is FQNEAQ. The CDR3 is 12 residues long. DNA for the CDR3: TGTGCCAGCAGCTTAGCAGAAGGGGAGCAGTTCTTC. This encodes CASSLAEGEQFF. The entire variable domain, with the rest obtained from reference TRBV7-8 and TRBJ2-1, is as follows: GAGVSQSPRYKVAKRGQDVALRCDPISGHVSLFWYQQALGQGPEFLTYFQNEAQLDKSGLPSDRFFAERPEGSVSTLKIQRTQQEDSAVYLCASSLAEGEQFFGPGTRLTVL.

The rearrangement uses TRBV5-1 and TRBJ1-3; 11 bases match TRBD1. The CDR3 has 17 residues. The junction had 8 bases not matched to a gene; V was cut back by 4 bases and J by 2 bases. The V gene's germline CDR1 is SGHRS and CDR2 YFSETQ. The CDR3 spells CASSPLGTGGPGNTIYF. The CDR3 DNA reads TGCGCCAGCAGCCCCCTTGGGACAGGGGGACCTGGAAACACCATATATTTT. The full variable domain, rest sourced from reference TRBV5-1 and TRBJ1-3, is KAGVTQTPRYLIKTRGQQVTLSCSPISGHRSVSWYQQTPGQGLQFLFEYFSETQRNKGNFPGRFSGRQFSNSRSEMNVSTLELGDSALYLCASSPLGTGGPGNTIYFGEGSWLTVV.

The chain links TRBV7-2 to TRBJ2-7; TRBD2 aligns across 9 bases. The CDR3 runs 15 residues. CDR1 and CDR2 from the germline V gene are SGHTA and FQGNSA. V lost 1 base and J lost 5; bases outside the gene matches: 6. CDR3 DNA: TGTGCCAGCAGCTTAGGGTTAGCGGGAGCAGACGAGCAGTACTTC. Translating gives CASSLGLAGADEQYF.

This chain joins TRBV5-4 and TRBJ1-2, with TRBD1 as a possible D gene (5 bases). V was shortened by 3 bases and J by 5 bases, with 11 bases between the two germline ends. The CDR3 length is 13 residues. From germline, CDR1 is SGHNT and CDR2 YYREEE (reference sequence). CDR3 loop: CASSWDPRYGYTF. The CDR3 nucleotides read TGTGCCAGCAGCTGGGACCCGCGGTATGGCTACACCTTC.

The chain uses TRBV19 and TRBJ2-6, with D perhaps TRBD1 (6 bases). This CDR3 spans 15 amino acids. The V and J ends lost 5 bases and 4 bases respectively, with 12 bases between them. Germline assignment: CDR1 LNHDA and CDR2 SQIVND (reference sequence). DNA of the CDR3: TGTGCCAGTAGTTTCACAGGGTTCGGGGCCAACGTCCTGACTTTC. It specifies CASSFTGFGANVLTF.

The rearrangement links TRBV9 to TRBJ2-2; 7 bases map to TRBD1. The CDR3 loop spans 15 amino acids. Germline V lookup: CDR1 SGDLS, CDR2 YYNGEE. After removal of 0 bases from V and 5 bases from J, the junction contained 4 bases not matched to a gene. The CDR3 DNA reads TGTGCCAGCAGCGTAGTAACAGGGGTGACCGGGGAGCTGTTTTTT. This codes for CASSVVTGVTGELFF.

In its sample, this clone was seen a few times. The junction shows a germline mismatch at one end, possibly a read error. V is TRBV7-9 and J is TRBJ1-1; no reliable D call. The CDR3 is 13 residues long. Germline V gene sequence: CDR1 SEHNR, CDR2 FQNEAQ (reference sequence). CDR3 in DNA: TGTGCCAGCAGCTTCGACCGACAATCTGAAGGTTTCTTT. Protein sequence: CASSFDRQSEGFF.

V and J are TRBV6-1 and TRBJ1-6; D gene ambiguous. Germline V gene lookup returns CDR1 MNHNS and CDR2 SASEGT. CDR3 length: 13 residues. The V and J ends lost 2 bases and 4 bases respectively, with 3 bases between them. CDR3: CASSERYNSPLHF. CDR3 sequence (DNA): TGTGCCAGCAGTGAACGGTATAATTCACCCCTCCACTTT.

The chain employs TRBV11-2 and TRBJ1-2; 8 nucleotides align to TRBD1. CDR3 size: 14 residues. V gave up 2 bases and J gave up 7 bases; unmatched junction bases: 6. Germline V CDR1 and CDR2: SGHAT, FQNNGV. For the CDR3, the DNA is TGTGCCAGCAGCTTAAGGCAGGGGGCGTTTGGCTACACCTTC. The encoded protein is CASSLRQGAFGYTF.

The CDR3 DNA sequence: TGTGCCAGCAGCCGAGCAGTAGGGGCAACTAATGAAAAACTGTTTTTT. This encodes CASSRAVGATNEKLFF. The gene calls are TRBV7-9 and TRBJ1-4, with D perhaps TRBD1 (5 bases). This CDR3 spans 16 amino acids. The V and J ends lost 5 bases and 0 bases respectively, with 13 bases between them. CDR1 and CDR2 (germline): SEHNR, FQNEAQ (reference sequence).

The table lists this clone with a few counts. The chain carries TRBV18 and TRBJ2-7; D gene uncertain. The germline V and J ends were trimmed by 5 bases and 5 bases, with 7 bases remaining between them. Germline CDR1 reads KGHSH; CDR2 reads LQKENI. The CDR3 is 11 residues long. CDR3 DNA: TGTGCCAGCTCAATCGAAAACGAGCAGTACTTC. The encoded protein is CASSIENEQYF.

This chain uses TRBV29-1 with TRBJ1-1; D possibly corresponds to TRBD1 (6 bases). CDR1 is SQVTM and CDR2 is ANQGSEA in the germline V gene. With 4 bases removed from V and 3 bases from J, the gap between germline ends came to 12 bases. This CDR3 has 13 amino acids. The DNA of the CDR3 is TGCAGCGTTGGGGGGGCTACTGACACTGAAGCTTTCTTT. The encoded protein is CSVGGATDTEAFF.

The gene calls are TRBV20-1 and TRBJ1-1, with D possibly matching TRBD1 (5 bases). This CDR3 is built from 11 residues. With 1 base removed from V and 6 bases from J, the gap between germline ends came to 6 bases. CDR1 and CDR2 from the germline V gene are DFQATT and SNEGSKA (reference sequence). In DNA form, the CDR3 reads TGCAGTGCTAGAGCAGGGTCTGAAGCTTTCTTT. Translated, it gives CSARAGSEAFF.

This chain connects TRBV10-3 to TRBJ2-7; possible D gene TRBD1, 5 bases. Trimming stripped 0 bases from V and 7 bases from J, with 7 bases between. The germline V gene has CDR1 ENHRY and CDR2 SYGVKD. The CDR3 sequence is 12 residues long. As DNA, the CDR3 is TGTGCCATCAGTGAGTCGGACAAGGAGCAGTACTTC. The encoded protein is CAISESDKEQYF.

The CDR3 loop reads CASSQEFGGPTGYTF. CDR3 DNA sequence: TGTGCCAGCAGCCAAGAGTTCGGGGGTCCTACTGGCTACACCTTC. V usage is TRBV4-2 and J usage is TRBJ1-2; tentative D call: TRBD1 (5 bases). Trimming shortened V by 0 bases and J by 7 bases, and 15 bases separated the two germline ends. CDR3 length equals 15 residues. Germline CDR1 and CDR2: LGHNA and YNFKEQ.

This chain joins TRBV30 and TRBJ1-2; the D gene is possibly TRBD1 (5 bases). Looked up from germline, CDR1 is GTSNPN and CDR2 is SVGIG (reference sequence). V gave up 2 bases and J gave up 0 bases, with 13 bases separating them. This CDR3 has 15 amino acids. Here the CDR3 reads CAWSFEAGSNYGYTF. The DNA for the CDR3 is TGTGCCTGGAGTTTTGAGGCAGGGTCTAACTATGGCTACACCTTC.

This sequence joins TRBV7-9 and TRBJ1-2; no firm D call. CDR1 SEHNR and CDR2 FQNEAQ come from the germline V gene (reference sequence). The V and J ends lost 3 bases and 3 bases respectively, with 23 bases between them. CDR3 size: 18 residues. Here the CDR3 reads CASSFLGGLGSRDYGYTF. DNA of the CDR3: TGTGCCAGCAGCTTTCTCGGAGGTTTGGGAAGTAGAGACTATGGCTACACCTTC.

The rearrangement links TRBV4-2 to TRBJ2-1; 7 nucleotides agree with TRBD1. Trimming removed 0 bases from V and 8 bases from J; junction bases left unmatched: 10. The germline V gene encodes CDR1 LGHNA and CDR2 YNFKEQ. CDR3 length equals 16 residues. The CDR3 DNA sequence: TGTGCCAGCAGCCAAGATTTTGGCAGGGGGATCGATGAGCAGTTCTTC. It codes for CASSQDFGRGIDEQFF.